The T cell receptor (beta chain) under discussion was sequenced for a study of spatial heterogeneity in lung cancer. Overall study findings and caveats: Whereas they appeared in blood less at follow-up, ubiquitous expanded tumor TCRs appeared there more at resection.

Carried by each TCR cDNA molecule was a unique molecular identifier. MiXCR, run by TCRdb on the 5' RACE reads, gives a single entry per CDR3 protein. Among several thousand distinct CDR3 sequences, about 23% were seen once, and the ten largest hold about 25%. This clonotype was recorded a few times. Its specificity is unknown. Because the library targeted alpha chains, this beta chain is an off-target read whose size means little. V lost 3 bases and J 4 bases, leaving 18 bases between the germline ends. CDR1 SQVTM and CDR2 ANQGSEA come from the germline V gene. This CDR3 has 16 residues. Time point noted: sample taken at primary tumor resection. In each case, whole RNA from tumor, nontumor lung or frozen PBMC was sequenced unsorted. There were some 76 donors, all of them untreated patients with early-stage non-small cell lung cancer.

The receptor was derived from a female donor with early-stage non-small cell lung cancer. This chain joins TRBV29-1 and TRBJ2-2, with D possibly being TRBD1 or TRBD2 (6 bases each). The input for sequencing was PBMCs, taken at surgery. This CDR3 is CSVERRAGAGTGELFF. The CDR3 DNA sequence: TGCAGCGTTGAGAGGAGGGCAGGGGCAGGCACCGGGGAGCTGTTTTTT.